These 3 T cell receptor beta chains share one sample of origin, sequenced in a study of CD8+ T cells in alopecia areata. Once RNA had been extracted, it was reverse transcribed into cDNA to act as the sequencing template. The protocol was immunoSEQ multiplex PCR, while the TCRdb copy is restricted to in-frame clones and leaves out a portion. Sampling found approximately 110,000 clones, none seen once. Material for sequencing was lesional skin. Every receptor here comes from a C3H/HeJ mouse with alopecia areata. This strain has MHC haplotype H2-k.

To note about this clone: Gene labels here are mouse ones. The missing CDR3 end, 4 residues past where the read stops, is filled in from the germline J gene. This chain connects TRBV19 to TRBJ2-5, with TRBD1 identical over 7 bases. The CDR3 loop spans 13 amino acids. Germline CDR1 FNHDT, CDR2 SITEND (reference sequence). CDR3 bases read: TGTGCCAGCAGTATCAGGACAGGAGAC. It encodes CASSIRTGD. The whole CDR3 is CASSIRTGDTQYF. Complete variable domain (other parts from reference TRBV19 and TRBJ2-5): GGIITQTPKFLIGQEGQKLTLKCQQNFNHDTMYWYRQDSGKGLRLIYYSITENDLQKGDLSEGYDASREKKSSFSLTVTSAQKNEMAVFLCASSIRTGDTQYFGPGTRLLVL.

A word on this clone: At residue 13, the TCRdb protein and translated DNA are inconsistent; the protein given comes from the DNA. Genes and germline are mouse. CDR3 DNA, as far as it was read: TGCACCTGCAGTGCAGCTCCGCAGGTCTATAATTCGCCC. Translation gives CTCSAAPQVYNSP. The CDR3 as a whole reads CTCSAAPQVYNSPLYF. The chain couples TRBV1 to TRBJ1-6; D gene uncertain. The read ends 3 residues before the CDR3 terminus; that terminus is restored from the germline J gene. TRBJ1-6 is treated as an ORF (open reading frame) with a function not yet certain. The germline V and J ends were trimmed by 1 base and 3 bases, with 10 bases remaining between them. Germline lookup yields CDR1 NSQYPW and CDR2 LRSPGD (reference sequence). The CDR3 is 16 residues long.

This clone was observed a handful of times. Gene and germline names: mouse. Read sequence stops 4 residues before the CDR3 end, and the germline J gene provides the missing end. The V gene is TRBV13-3, the J gene TRBJ2-2, with D possibly being TRBD1 (5 bases). Germline loops: CDR1 NNHDY, CDR2 SYVADS. This CDR3 is 13 amino acids long. CDR3 DNA (partial): TGTGCCAGCAGTGAGAGGGGAGGCGGG. This codes for CASSERGGG. The CDR3 in its entirety is CASSERGGGQLYF. Full variable domain (outside the CDR3, taken from reference TRBV13-3 and TRBJ2-2): EAAVTQSPRSKVAVTGGKVTLSCHQTNNHDYMYWYRQDTGHGLRLIHYSYVADSTEKGDIPDGYKASRPSQENFSLILELASLSQTAVYFCASSERGGGQLYFGEGSKLTVL.